These 5 T cell receptor beta chains originate from one sample sequenced in a study of blood T cell repertoires in COVID-19. The protocol was immunoSEQ multiplex PCR, while the TCRdb copy is restricted to in-frame clones and leaves out a portion. The repertoire includes 300,000 or so clones, just over 85% of them detected once, and approximately 4.6% sits in the top ten. The sequenced material came from PBMCs or T cells enriched from blood (not recorded which). The source of these receptors is a woman aged 40 to 50 with acute COVID-19.

This chain links TRBV5-6 with TRBJ2-2, with 10 bases lining up with TRBD1. V lost 5 bases, J lost 0 bases, and 10 bases stayed unmatched. This CDR3 is built from 18 residues. CDR1 SGHDT and CDR2 YYEEEE come from the germline V gene. CDR3 bases: TGTGCCAGCAGTTATTACCGGGACAGGGGATCGAACACCGGGGAGCTGTTTTTT. Its translation is CASSYYRDRGSNTGELFF.

The rearrangement joins TRBV24-1 to TRBJ1-5, with 10 bases matching TRBD1. Trimming at V came to 4 bases and at J to 6 bases, leaving 5 bases not matched to a gene. The CDR3 loop spans 15 amino acids. Germline V gives CDR1 KGHDR, CDR2 SFDVKD. The CDR3 reads CATSDPGQGTQPQHF. The CDR3 DNA reads as TGTGCCACCAGTGACCCGGGACAGGGGACTCAGCCCCAGCATTTT.

The CDR3 is CASSMRLNEQFF. The CDR3 nucleotides read TGTGCCAGTAGTATGAGGTTGAATGAGCAGTTCTTC. The chain employs TRBV19 and TRBJ2-1; D is unclear. This CDR3 comprises 12 residues. The germline CDR1 and CDR2 sequences are LNHDA and SQIVND (reference sequence). V was clipped by 3 bases and J by 7 bases, with 7 bases between them.

The genes are TRBV10-3 and TRBJ1-5; TRBD1 matches 8 bases. The ends lost 0 bases at V and 6 bases at J; junction bases unmatched: 4. Germline-derived CDR1 and CDR2 are ENHRY and SYGVKD. The CDR3 loop spans 15 amino acids. CDR3 DNA: TGTGCCATCAGTGAGTCAGGACAGGGAGGTCAGCCCCAGCATTTT. Translation: CAISESGQGGQPQHF.

Comment on this clone: In the same sample, other DNA sequences code for this CDR3. The chain employs TRBV7-2 and TRBJ2-1; 12 nucleotides match TRBD2. In germline, CDR1 is SGHTA, CDR2 FQGNSA. The CDR3 runs to 15 residues. J lost 6 bases, V lost 3 bases, and 3 bases had no gene match. Here the CDR3 reads CASSLTSGSLNEQFF. The CDR3, as DNA: TGTGCCAGCAGCTTGACTAGCGGGAGCCTCAATGAGCAGTTCTTC.